This is a list of T cell receptor beta chains from one sample in a study of T cells after yellow fever vaccination. TCRdb itself ran the 5' RACE reads through MiXCR, one entry per CDR3 protein. The sample holds 200,000 or so distinct CDR3 sequences; roughly 6.8% are singletons and the top ten take 1% to 1.2%. The source material was CD4+ T cells sorted from PBMCs, sampled on the day of the yellow fever booster vaccination. These receptors all stem from a man aged 30 to 39 who received the YFV17D yellow fever vaccine. Each CDR3 is given with its conserved first and last residue. A D gene is named only where the DNA matches it firmly. Clone size, where shown, is once, few, many, or a class for clones that have expanded.

d_call,clone_size,j_call,v_call,cdr3_nt,cdr3_aa
NA,many,TRBJ2-7,TRBV7-2,TGTGCCAGCATGGGGGTAGGATCCTACGAGCAGTACTTC,CASMGVGSYEQYF
NA,many,TRBJ1-2,TRBV24-1,TGTGCCACCAGTGTCCCGGACGGCTCCGGAAACTATGGCTACACCTTC,CATSVPDGSGNYGYTF
NA,NA,TRBJ2-3,TRBV24-1,TGTGCCACCAGTGATTTTCGACCGGGGGATACGCAGTATTTT,CATSDFRPGDTQYF
TRBD2,NA,TRBJ2-4,TRBV20-1,TGCAGTGCTAGAGAGAATCTAGCGGACTCGAGTCAGTACTTC,CSARENLADSSQYF
NA,few,TRBJ2-1,TRBV12-3/TRBV12-4,TGTGCCAGCAGTTTTAAAGCGGGCCACAATGAGCAGTTCTTC,CASSFKAGHNEQFF
NA,NA,TRBJ2-7,TRBV7-8,TGTGCCAGCAGCTTAGCGATAGCGATAGGGGATTCCCCCAACAACTTC,CASSLAIAIGDSPNNF
NA,NA,TRBJ2-7,TRBV3-1,TGTGCCAGCAGCCAAGGCTCAGGGGACTACGAGCAGTACTTC,CASSQGSGDYEQYF
TRBD1,few,TRBJ1-6,TRBV7-9,TGTGCCAGCAGTTCGGACAGGGTTAATTCACCCCTCCACTTT,CASSSDRVNSPLHF
NA,few,TRBJ2-1,TRBV5-1,TGCGCCAGCAGCTTGGAGCTAGTTTACAATGAGCAGTTCTTC,CASSLELVYNEQFF
NA,NA,TRBJ1-1,TRBV12-3/TRBV12-4,TGTGCCAGCAGTTTTAGCCACAGGGAGAACACTGAAGCTTTCTTT,CASSFSHRENTEAFF
NA,many,TRBJ1-1,TRBV7-2,TGTGCCAGCAGCTTAGCGCAACCCTACGGCCTGGCTTTCTTT,CASSLAQPYGLAFF
NA,many,TRBJ2-5,TRBV6-1,TGTGCCAGCAGTGAATGGCGGGGCCTCCAAGAGACCCAGTACTTC,CASSEWRGLQETQYF
TRBD1,NA,TRBJ1-2,TRBV28,TGTGCCAGCAGCTCACCGGGACAGGGGGGTGGCTACACCTTC,CASSSPGQGGGYTF
NA,many,TRBJ2-4,TRBV3-1,TGTGCCAGCAGCCAAGGGCAAAAAAACATTCAGTACTTC,CASSQGQKNIQYF
TRBD1,many,TRBJ1-2,TRBV9,TGTGCCAGCAGCGTAGGGGGACAGACTGTCTATGGCTACACCTTC,CASSVGGQTVYGYTF
TRBD1,many,TRBJ2-7,TRBV27,TGTGCCAGCAGCCCAGATGGGCAGGGGGCGGTCGAGCAGTACTTC,CASSPDGQGAVEQYF
TRBD2,NA,TRBJ2-3,TRBV20-1,TGCAGTGCTAGAGCCCTAGCGGCTAGCACAGATACGCAGTATTTT,CSARALAASTDTQYF
NA,NA,TRBJ2-7,TRBV20-1,TGCAGCGCGAAGGGGTACACCTACGAGCAGTACTTC,CSAKGYTYEQYF
TRBD1,NA,TRBJ2-3,TRBV2,TGTGCCATCAGTGGGGACAGGGGTATAGATACGCAGTATTTT,CAISGDRGIDTQYF
NA,few,TRBJ1-1,TRBV11-2,TGTGCCAGCAGCTTAGATTGGGCCCTCTGCCCCATGAACACTGAAGCTTTCTTT,CASSLDWALCPMNTEAFF
NA,NA,TRBJ2-7,TRBV2,TGTGCCAGCAGTGGAGTGTCCGGGACCTACGAGCAGTACTTC,CASSGVSGTYEQYF
NA,many,TRBJ2-1,TRBV12-5,TGTGCTAGTGGTTTTTTACTCTCGCAGTTCTTC,CASGFLLSQFF
TRBD2,many,TRBJ2-7,TRBV15,TGTGCCACCAGCAGAGGCCTTGGGACTAGCTACGAGCAGTACTTC,CATSRGLGTSYEQYF
TRBD2,many,TRBJ2-3,TRBV20-1,TGCAGTGCAACGCCTCGGACTAGCGGGAGCACAGATACGCAGTATTTT,CSATPRTSGSTDTQYF
NA,many,TRBJ2-3,TRBV19,TGTGCCAGCAGTATCACAGATACGCAGTATTTT,CASSITDTQYF
NA,NA,TRBJ2-3,TRBV25-1,TGTGCCAGCAGTCCAGTACTTACCACAGATACGCAGTATTTT,CASSPVLTTDTQYF
NA,many,TRBJ1-3,TRBV14,TGTGCCAGCAGCCCAACACGATCATCTGGAAACACCATATATTTT,CASSPTRSSGNTIYF
NA,few,TRBJ2-5,TRBV10-3,TGTGCCATCAGTGCCACGGGGGGCGCGTTGGGGAGAGAGACCCAGTACTTC,CAISATGGALGRETQYF
NA,many,TRBJ2-2,TRBV5-6,TGTGCCAGCAGCCTGTCGGGGAACACCGGGGAGCTGTTTTTT,CASSLSGNTGELFF
TRBD2,NA,TRBJ2-1,TRBV9,TGTGCCAGCAGCGTAGGACTAGCGGGAGGCTCGTGGAATGAGCAGTTCTTC,CASSVGLAGGSWNEQFF
NA,many,TRBJ2-4,TRBV7-2,TGTGCCAGCACCGCCCTAGCCAAAAACATTCAGTACTTC,CASTALAKNIQYF
NA,many,TRBJ1-2,TRBV7-2,TGTGCCAGCAGCCCCGGACCGAATAACTATGGCTACACCTTC,CASSPGPNNYGYTF
TRBD2,NA,TRBJ2-5,TRBV7-2,TGTGCCAGCAGCCAAGCGGGAGGGCCGGAGACCCAGTACTTC,CASSQAGGPETQYF
NA,NA,TRBJ2-2,TRBV10-3,TGTGCCACCTATGGGGTCCCCGGGGAGCTGTTTTTT,CATYGVPGELFF
NA,many,TRBJ2-5,TRBV20-1,TGCAGTGCTTGGGGCCCCGTTGGAGAGACCCAGTACTTC,CSAWGPVGETQYF
TRBD1,few,TRBJ1-6,TRBV5-1,TGCGCCAGCGGTTACGACAGGGGTGGTAATTCACCCCTCCACTTT,CASGYDRGGNSPLHF
NA,many,TRBJ2-3,TRBV11-2,TGTGCCAGCAGCTTAGTCATATCAGATACGCAGTATTTT,CASSLVISDTQYF
NA,many,TRBJ2-1,TRBV12-3/TRBV12-4,TGTGCCAGCAGTCGTCGGGGTAGCTCCTACAATGAGCAGTTCTTC,CASSRRGSSYNEQFF
TRBD2,few,TRBJ2-7,TRBV19,TGTGCCAGTAGTATCGGGACTAATTACGAGCAGTACTTC,CASSIGTNYEQYF
NA,many,TRBJ2-5,TRBV5-1,TGCGCCAGTCTTGACCCCGGTCGTCAAGAGACCCAGTACTTC,CASLDPGRQETQYF
NA,NA,TRBJ2-1,TRBV28,TGTGCCAGCAGAAAACCGAATGAGCAGTTCTTC,CASRKPNEQFF
NA,few,TRBJ1-6,TRBV29-1,TGCAGCGTTGCCGTGTCAGCCAATTCACCCCTCCACTTT,CSVAVSANSPLHF
TRBD1,few,TRBJ2-1,TRBV12-3/TRBV12-4,TGTGCCAGCAGCCGGTCGGGACAGGGGGTCAATGAGCAGTTCTTC,CASSRSGQGVNEQFF
NA,NA,TRBJ2-2,TRBV12-3/TRBV12-4,TGTGCCAGCAGTTTACATGGGTCGGGGACCGGGGAGCTGTTTTTT,CASSLHGSGTGELFF
TRBD2,few,TRBJ2-1,TRBV20-1,TGCAGTGCGAAGAGCGGGAGTTACTACAATGAGCAGTTCTTC,CSAKSGSYYNEQFF
TRBD1,NA,TRBJ2-3,TRBV7-2,TGTGCCAGCGGCTCTCAGGGGGCGCGGTATGCGGATACGCAGTATTTT,CASGSQGARYADTQYF
NA,NA,TRBJ2-4,TRBV19,TGTGCCACCACCGACTTATACATTCAGTACTTC,CATTDLYIQYF
TRBD1,few,TRBJ1-4,TRBV5-1,TGCGCCTCCCGGACAGGGGGCGCCGGGGGGAATGAAAAACTGTTTTTT,CASRTGGAGGNEKLFF
TRBD2,few,TRBJ2-6,TRBV12-3/TRBV12-4,TGTGCCAGCAGCTTGCGGGGGGCTGGGGCCAACGTCCTGACTTTC,CASSLRGAGANVLTF
NA,NA,TRBJ2-6,TRBV20-1,TGCAGTGCTGCCCCGCCCGGGGCCAACGTCCTGACTTTC,CSAAPPGANVLTF
TRBD2,many,TRBJ2-1,TRBV28,TGTGCCAGCAGTTCGGCGGCTAGCGGGATCAATGAGCAGTTCTTC,CASSSAASGINEQFF
NA,NA,TRBJ2-5,TRBV6-5,TGTGCCAGCAGTTACCCCGGGTTGCGAGAGACCCAGTACTTC,CASSYPGLRETQYF
NA,many,TRBJ2-3,TRBV24-1,TGTGCCACCAGTGATCCGGTGGGTTCAGGGGATACGCAGTATTTT,CATSDPVGSGDTQYF